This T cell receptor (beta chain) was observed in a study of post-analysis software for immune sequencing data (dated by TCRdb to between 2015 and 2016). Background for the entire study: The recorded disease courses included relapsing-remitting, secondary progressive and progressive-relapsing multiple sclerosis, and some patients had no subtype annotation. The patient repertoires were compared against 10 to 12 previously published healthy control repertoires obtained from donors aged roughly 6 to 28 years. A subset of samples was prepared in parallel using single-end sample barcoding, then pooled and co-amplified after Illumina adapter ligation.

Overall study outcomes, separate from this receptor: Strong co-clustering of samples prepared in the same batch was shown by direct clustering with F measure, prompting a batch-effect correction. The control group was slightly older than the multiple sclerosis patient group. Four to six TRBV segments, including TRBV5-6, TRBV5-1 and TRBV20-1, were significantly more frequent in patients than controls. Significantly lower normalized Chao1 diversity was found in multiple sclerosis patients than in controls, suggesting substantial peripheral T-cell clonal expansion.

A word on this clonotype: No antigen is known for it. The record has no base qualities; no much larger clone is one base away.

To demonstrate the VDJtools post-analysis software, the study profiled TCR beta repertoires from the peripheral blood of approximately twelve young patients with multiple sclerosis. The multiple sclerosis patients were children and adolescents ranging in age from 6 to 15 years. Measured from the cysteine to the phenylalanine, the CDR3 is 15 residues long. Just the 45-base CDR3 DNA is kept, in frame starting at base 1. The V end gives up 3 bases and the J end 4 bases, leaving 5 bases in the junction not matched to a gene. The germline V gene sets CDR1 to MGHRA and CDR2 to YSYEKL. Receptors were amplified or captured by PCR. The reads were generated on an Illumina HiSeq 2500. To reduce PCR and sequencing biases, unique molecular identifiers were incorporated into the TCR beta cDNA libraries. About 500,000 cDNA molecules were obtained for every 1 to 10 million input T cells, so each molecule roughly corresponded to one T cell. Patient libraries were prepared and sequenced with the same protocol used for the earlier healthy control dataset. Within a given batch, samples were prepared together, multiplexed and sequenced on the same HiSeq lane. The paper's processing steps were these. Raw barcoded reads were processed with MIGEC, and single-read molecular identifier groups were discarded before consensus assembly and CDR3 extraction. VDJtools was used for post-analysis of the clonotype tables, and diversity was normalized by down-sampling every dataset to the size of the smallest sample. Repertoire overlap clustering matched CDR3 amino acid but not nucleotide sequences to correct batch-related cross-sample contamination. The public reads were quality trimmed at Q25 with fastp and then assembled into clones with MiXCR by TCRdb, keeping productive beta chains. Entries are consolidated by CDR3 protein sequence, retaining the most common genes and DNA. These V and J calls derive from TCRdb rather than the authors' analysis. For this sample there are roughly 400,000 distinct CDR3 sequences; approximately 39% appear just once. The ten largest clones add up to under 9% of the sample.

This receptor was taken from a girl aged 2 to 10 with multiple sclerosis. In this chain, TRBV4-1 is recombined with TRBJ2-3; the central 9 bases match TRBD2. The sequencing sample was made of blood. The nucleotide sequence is TGCGCCAGCAGCCAGACTAGCGGCAACCCAGATACGCAGTATTTT. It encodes CASSQTSGNPDTQYF.